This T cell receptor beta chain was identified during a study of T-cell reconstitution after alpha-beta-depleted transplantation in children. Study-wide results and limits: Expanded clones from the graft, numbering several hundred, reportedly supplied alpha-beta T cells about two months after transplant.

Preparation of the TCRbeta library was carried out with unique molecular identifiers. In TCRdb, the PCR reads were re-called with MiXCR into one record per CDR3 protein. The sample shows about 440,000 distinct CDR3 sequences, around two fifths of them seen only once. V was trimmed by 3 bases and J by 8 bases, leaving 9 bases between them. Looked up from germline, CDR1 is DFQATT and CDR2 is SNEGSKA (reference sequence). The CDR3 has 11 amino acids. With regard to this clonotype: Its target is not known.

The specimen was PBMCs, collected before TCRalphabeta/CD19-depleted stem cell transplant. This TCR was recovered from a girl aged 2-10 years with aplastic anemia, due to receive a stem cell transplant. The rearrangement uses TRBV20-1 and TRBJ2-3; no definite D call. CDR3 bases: TGCAGTGCTAGGGGTGGTGTTACGCAGTATTTT. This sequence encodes CSARGGVTQYF.